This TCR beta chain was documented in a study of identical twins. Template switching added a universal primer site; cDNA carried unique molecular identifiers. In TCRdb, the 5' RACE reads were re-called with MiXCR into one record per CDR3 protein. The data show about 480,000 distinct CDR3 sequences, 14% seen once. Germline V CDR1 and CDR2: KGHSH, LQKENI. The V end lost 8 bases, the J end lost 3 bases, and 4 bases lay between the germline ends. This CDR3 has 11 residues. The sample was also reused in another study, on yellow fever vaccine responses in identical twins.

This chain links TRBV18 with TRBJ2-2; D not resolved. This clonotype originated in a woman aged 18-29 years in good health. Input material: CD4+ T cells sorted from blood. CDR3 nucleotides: TGTGCCAGCGCCCACACCGGGGAGCTGTTTTTT. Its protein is CASAHTGELFF.